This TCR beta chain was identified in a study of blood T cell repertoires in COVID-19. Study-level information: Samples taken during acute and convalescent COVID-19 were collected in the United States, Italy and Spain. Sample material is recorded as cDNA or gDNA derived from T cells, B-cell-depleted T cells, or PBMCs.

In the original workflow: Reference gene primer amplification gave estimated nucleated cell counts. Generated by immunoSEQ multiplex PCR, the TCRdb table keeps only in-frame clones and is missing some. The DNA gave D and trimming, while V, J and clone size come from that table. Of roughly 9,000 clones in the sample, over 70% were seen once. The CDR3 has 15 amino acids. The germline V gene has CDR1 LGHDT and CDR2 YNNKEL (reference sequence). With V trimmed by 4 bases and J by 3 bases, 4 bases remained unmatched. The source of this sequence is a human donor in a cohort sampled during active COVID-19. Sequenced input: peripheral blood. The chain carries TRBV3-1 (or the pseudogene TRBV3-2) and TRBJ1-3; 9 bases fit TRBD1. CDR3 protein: CASSPTGGGGNTIYF. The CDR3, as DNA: TGTGCCAGCAGCCCAACAGGGGGCGGTGGAAACACCATATATTTT.